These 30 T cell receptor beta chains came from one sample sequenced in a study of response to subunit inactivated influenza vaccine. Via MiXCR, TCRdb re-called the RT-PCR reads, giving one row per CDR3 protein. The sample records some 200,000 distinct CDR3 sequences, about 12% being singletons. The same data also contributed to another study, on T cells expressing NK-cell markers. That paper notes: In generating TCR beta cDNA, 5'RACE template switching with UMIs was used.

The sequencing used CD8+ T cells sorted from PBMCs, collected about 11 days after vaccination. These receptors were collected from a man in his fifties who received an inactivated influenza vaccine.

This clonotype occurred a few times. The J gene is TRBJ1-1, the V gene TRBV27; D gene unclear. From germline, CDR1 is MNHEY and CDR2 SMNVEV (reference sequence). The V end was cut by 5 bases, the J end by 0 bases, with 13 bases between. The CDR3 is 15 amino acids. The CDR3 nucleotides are TGTGCCAGCAGTGCCGAACCAGCAATGAACACTGAAGCTTTCTTT. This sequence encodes CASSAEPAMNTEAFF.

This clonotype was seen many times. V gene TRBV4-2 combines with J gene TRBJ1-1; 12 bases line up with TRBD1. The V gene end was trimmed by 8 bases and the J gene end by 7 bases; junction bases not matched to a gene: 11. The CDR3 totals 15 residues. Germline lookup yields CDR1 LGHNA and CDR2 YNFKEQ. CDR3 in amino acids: CASGSPGQGAIEAFF. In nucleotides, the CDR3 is TGTGCCAGCGGATCACCGGGACAGGGGGCTATTGAAGCTTTCTTT.

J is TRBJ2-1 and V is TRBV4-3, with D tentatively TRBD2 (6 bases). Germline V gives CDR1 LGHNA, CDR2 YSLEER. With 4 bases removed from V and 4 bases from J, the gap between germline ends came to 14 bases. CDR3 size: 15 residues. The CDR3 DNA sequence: TGCGCCAGCAGCCCGGGGGTGTTTTCTTACAATGAGCAGTTCTTC. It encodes CASSPGVFSYNEQFF.

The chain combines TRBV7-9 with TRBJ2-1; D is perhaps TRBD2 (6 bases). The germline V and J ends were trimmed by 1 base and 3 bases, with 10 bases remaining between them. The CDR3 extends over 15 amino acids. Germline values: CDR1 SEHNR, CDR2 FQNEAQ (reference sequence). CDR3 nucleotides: TGTGCCAGCAGCTTAGTGCGGGGACTCTACAATGAGCAGTTCTTC. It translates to CASSLVRGLYNEQFF.

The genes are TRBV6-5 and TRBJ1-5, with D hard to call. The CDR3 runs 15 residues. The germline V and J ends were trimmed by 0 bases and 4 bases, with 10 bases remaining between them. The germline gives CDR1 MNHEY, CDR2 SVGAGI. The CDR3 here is CASSYSQELNQPQHF. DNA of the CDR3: TGTGCCAGCAGTTACTCTCAGGAGCTAAATCAGCCCCAGCATTTT.

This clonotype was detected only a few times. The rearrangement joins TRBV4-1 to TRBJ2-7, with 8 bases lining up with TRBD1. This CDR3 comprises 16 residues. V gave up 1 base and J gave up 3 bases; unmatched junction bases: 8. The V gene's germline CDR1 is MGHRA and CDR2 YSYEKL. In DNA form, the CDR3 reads TGCGCCAGCAGCCAAGTTCTCGGACAGGGTTTCTACGAGCAGTACTTC. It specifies CASSQVLGQGFYEQYF.

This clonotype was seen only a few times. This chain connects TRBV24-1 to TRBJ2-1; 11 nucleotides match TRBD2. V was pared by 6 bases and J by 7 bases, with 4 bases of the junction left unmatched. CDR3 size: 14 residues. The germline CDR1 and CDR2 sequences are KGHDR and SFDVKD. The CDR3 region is CATSLLAGGNEQFF. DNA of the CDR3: TGTGCCACCAGTCTGCTAGCGGGGGGTAATGAGCAGTTCTTC.

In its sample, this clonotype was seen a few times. As DNA, the CDR3 is TGTGCCAGCAGTTTAACGACAGGGTCGGCTGGAAACACCATATATTTT. It translates to CASSLTTGSAGNTIYF. The gene calls are TRBV28 and TRBJ1-3; 7 bases agree with TRBD1. CDR1 MDHEN and CDR2 SYDVKM come from the germline V gene. J was trimmed by 2 bases and V by 2 bases; bases with no gene match: 6. The CDR3 has 16 residues.

CDR3 protein: CASSFWQEGNQPQHF. CDR3 sequence (DNA): TGTGCCAGCAGTTTTTGGCAGGAGGGCAATCAGCCCCAGCATTTT. The chain has TRBV12-3 or TRBV12-4 and TRBJ1-5, with no clear D. The CDR3 sequence is 15 residues long. V gave up 3 bases and J gave up 2 bases, with 11 bases separating them.

CDR3 nucleotide sequence: TGCGCCAGCAGCCAAGTGGGGGGGAATGAGCAGTTCTTC. Encoded protein: CASSQVGGNEQFF. The chain links TRBV4-3 to TRBJ2-1; 7 nucleotides agree with TRBD2. With 1 base clipped from V and 7 bases from J, the junction kept 1 base outside the gene matches. The CDR3 extends over 13 amino acids. The germline V gene has CDR1 LGHNA and CDR2 YSLEER.

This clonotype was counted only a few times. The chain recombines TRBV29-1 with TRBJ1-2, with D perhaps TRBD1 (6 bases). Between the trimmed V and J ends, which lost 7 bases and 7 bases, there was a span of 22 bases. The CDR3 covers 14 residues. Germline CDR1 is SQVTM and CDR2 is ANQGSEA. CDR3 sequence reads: CSAPGGLKGFGYTF. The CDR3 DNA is TGCAGCGCCCCTGGGGGGCTTAAGGGGTTTGGCTACACCTTC. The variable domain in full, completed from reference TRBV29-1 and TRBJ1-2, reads SAVISQKPSRDICQRGTSLTIQCQVDSQVTMMFWYRQQPGQSLTLIATANQGSEATYESGFVIDKFPISRPNLTFSTLTVSNMSPEDSSIYLCSAPGGLKGFGYTFGSGTRLTVV.

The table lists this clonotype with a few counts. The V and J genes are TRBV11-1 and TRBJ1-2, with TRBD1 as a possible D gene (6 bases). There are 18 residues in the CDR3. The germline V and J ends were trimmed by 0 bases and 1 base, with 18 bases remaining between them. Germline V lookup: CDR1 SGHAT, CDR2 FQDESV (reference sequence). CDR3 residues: CASSLAGLTGGLNYGYTF. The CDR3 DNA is TGTGCCAGCAGCTTAGCGGGACTGACAGGCGGACTTAACTATGGCTACACCTTC.

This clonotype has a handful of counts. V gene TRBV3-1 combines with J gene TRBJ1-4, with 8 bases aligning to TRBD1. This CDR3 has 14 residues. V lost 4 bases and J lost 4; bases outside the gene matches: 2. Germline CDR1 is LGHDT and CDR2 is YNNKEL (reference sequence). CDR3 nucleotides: TGTGCCAGCAGCCCACAGGGGGTTAATGAAAAACTGTTTTTT. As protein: CASSPQGVNEKLFF.

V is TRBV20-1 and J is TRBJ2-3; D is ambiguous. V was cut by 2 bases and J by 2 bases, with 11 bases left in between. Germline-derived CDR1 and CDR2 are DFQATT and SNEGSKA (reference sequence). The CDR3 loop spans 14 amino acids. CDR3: CSARLKFTTDTQYF. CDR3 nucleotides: TGCAGTGCTAGACTTAAGTTCACCACAGATACGCAGTATTTT.

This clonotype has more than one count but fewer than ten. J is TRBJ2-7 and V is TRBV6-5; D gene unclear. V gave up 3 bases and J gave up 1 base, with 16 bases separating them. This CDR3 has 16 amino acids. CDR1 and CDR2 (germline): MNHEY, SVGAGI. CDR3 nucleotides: TGTGCCAGCAGTTATTTATTCGCGGACGGATCCTACGAGCAGTACTTC. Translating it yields CASSYLFADGSYEQYF.

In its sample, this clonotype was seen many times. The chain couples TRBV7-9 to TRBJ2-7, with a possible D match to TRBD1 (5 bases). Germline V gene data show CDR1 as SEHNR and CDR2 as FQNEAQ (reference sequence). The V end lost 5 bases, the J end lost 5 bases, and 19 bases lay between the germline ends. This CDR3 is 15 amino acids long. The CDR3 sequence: CASSGRVKFLDEQYF. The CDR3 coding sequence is TGTGCCAGCAGCGGCAGGGTTAAGTTCTTGGACGAGCAGTACTTC.

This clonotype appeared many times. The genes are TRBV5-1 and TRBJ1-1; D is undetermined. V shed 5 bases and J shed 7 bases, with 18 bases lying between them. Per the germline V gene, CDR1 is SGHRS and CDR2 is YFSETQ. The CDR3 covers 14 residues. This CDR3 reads CASRREPGFLEAFF. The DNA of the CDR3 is TGCGCCAGCAGGCGGGAACCAGGATTTCTTGAAGCTTTCTTT.

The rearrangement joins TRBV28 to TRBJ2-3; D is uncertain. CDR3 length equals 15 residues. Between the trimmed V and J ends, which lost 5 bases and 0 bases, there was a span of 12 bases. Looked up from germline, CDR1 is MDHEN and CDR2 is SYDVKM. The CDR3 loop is CASSPLPTSTDTQYF. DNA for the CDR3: TGTGCCAGCAGTCCACTACCAACTAGCACAGATACGCAGTATTTT.

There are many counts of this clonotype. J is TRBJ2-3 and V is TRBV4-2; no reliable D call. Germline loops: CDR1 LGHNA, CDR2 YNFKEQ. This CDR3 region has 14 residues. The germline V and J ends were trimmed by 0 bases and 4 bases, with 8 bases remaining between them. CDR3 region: CASSQETGADTQYF. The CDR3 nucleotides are TGTGCCAGCAGCCAAGAAACTGGGGCAGATACGCAGTATTTT.

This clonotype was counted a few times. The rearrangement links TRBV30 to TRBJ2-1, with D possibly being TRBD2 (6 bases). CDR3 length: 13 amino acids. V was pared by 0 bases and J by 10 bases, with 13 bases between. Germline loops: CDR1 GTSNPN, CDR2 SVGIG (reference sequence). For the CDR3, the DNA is TGTGCCTGGAGTGTAAATGGCGGGGACGAGCAGTTCTTC. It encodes CAWSVNGGDEQFF.

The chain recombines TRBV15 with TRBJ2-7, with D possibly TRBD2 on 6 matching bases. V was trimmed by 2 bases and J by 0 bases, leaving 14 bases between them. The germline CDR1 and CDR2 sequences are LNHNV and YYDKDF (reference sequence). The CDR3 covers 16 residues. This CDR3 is CATSRLGLSSSYEQYF. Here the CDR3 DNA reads TGTGCCACCAGCAGATTGGGACTGTCGAGCTCCTACGAGCAGTACTTC. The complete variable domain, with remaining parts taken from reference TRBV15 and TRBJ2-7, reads DAMVIQNPRYQVTQFGKPVTLSCSQTLNHNVMYWYQQKSSQAPKLLFHYYDKDFNNEADTPDNFQSRRPNTSFCFLDIRSPGLGDTAMYLCATSRLGLSSSYEQYFGPGTRLTVT.

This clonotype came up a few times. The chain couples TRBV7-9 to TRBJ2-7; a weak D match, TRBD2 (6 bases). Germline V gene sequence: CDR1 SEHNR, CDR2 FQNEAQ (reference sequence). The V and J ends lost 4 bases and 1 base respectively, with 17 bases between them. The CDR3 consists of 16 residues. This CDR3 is CASSWGTSGGSYEQYF. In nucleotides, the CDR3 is TGTGCCAGCAGCTGGGGTACGTCAGGAGGGTCCTACGAGCAGTACTTC.

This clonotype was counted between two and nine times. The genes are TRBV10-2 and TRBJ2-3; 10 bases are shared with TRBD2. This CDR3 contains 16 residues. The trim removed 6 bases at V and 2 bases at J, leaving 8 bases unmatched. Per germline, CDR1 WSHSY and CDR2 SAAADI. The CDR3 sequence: CASSVLGLAATDTQYF. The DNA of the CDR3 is TGCGCCAGCAGCGTCTTAGGACTAGCGGCCACAGATACGCAGTATTTT.

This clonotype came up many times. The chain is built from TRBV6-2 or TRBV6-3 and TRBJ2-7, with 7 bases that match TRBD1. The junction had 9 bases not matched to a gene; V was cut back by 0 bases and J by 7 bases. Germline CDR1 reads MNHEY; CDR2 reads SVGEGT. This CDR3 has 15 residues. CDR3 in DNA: TGTGCCAGCAGTTACTCCGAGACAGGGTCATCGGAGCAGTACTTC. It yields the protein CASSYSETGSSEQYF.

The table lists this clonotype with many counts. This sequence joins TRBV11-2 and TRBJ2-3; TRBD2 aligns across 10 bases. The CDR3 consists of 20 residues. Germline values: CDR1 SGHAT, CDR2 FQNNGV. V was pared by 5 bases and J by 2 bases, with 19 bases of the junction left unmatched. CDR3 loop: CASSQPKGRLAGAPTDTQYF. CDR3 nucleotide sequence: TGTGCCAGCAGCCAACCCAAGGGTCGTCTAGCGGGAGCCCCCACAGATACGCAGTATTTT.

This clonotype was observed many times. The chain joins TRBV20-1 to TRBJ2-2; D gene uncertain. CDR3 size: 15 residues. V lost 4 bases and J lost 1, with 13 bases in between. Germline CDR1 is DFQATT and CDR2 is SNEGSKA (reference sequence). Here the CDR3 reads CSANGLGKNTGELFF. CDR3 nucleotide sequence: TGCAGTGCTAACGGCCTAGGGAAGAACACCGGGGAGCTGTTTTTT.

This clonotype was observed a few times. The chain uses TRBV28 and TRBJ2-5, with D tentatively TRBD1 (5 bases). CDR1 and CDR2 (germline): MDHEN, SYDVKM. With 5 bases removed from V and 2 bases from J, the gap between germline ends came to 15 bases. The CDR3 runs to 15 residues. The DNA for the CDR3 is TGTGCCAGCAGTCTCTCCTCAGGGATACAAGAGACCCAGTACTTC. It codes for CASSLSSGIQETQYF.

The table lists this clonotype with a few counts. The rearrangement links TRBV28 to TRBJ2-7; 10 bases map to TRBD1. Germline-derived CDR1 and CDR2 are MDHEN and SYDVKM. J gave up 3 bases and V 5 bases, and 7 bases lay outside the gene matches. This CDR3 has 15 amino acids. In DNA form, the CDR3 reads TGTGCCAGCAGTCAAGCCTGGGACAGGGGCTACGAGCAGTACTTC. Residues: CASSQAWDRGYEQYF.

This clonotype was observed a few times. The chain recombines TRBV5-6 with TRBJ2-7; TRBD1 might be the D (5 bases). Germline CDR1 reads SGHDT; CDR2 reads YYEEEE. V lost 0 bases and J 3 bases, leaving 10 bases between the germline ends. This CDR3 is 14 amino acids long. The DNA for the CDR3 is TGTGCCAGCAGCTTGGGAAGGGGCCTCTACGAGCAGTACTTC. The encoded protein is CASSLGRGLYEQYF.

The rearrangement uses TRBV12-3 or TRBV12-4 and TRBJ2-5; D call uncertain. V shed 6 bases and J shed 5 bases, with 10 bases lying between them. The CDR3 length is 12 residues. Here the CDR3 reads CASSPSHETQYF. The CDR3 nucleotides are TGTGCCAGCAGCCCAAGTCACGAGACCCAGTACTTC.